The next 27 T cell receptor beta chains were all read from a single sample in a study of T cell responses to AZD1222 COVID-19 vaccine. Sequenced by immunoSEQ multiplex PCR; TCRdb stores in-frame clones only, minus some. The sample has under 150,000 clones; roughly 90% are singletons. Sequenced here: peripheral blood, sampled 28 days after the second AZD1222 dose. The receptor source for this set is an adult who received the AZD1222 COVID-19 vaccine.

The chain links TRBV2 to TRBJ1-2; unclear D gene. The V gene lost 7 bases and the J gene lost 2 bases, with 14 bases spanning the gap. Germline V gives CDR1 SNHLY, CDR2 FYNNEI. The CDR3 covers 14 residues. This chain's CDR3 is CASIMSVLNYGYTF. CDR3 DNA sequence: TGTGCCAGCATTATGTCGGTATTGAACTATGGCTACACCTTC.

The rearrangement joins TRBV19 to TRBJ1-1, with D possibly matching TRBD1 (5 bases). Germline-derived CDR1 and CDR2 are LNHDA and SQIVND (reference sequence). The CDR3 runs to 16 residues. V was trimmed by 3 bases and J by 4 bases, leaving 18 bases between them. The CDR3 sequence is CASSMGPGGSGTEAFF. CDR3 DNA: TGTGCCAGTAGTATGGGGCCCGGGGGAAGTGGCACTGAAGCTTTCTTT.

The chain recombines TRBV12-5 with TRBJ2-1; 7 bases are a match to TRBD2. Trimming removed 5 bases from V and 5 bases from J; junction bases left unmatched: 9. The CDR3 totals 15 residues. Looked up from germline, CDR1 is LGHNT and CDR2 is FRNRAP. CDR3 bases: TGTGCTAGTGGTAGAGGCGGGAGCGGTGACAATGAGCAGTTCTTC. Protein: CASGRGGSGDNEQFF.

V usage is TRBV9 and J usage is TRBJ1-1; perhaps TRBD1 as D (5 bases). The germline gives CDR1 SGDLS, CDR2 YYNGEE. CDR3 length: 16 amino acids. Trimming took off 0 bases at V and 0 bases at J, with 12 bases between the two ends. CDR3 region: CASSVGDRRMNTEAFF. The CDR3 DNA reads TGTGCCAGCAGCGTAGGGGACCGACGAATGAACACTGAAGCTTTCTTT. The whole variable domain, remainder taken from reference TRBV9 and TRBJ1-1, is DSGVTQTPKHLITATGQRVTLRCSPRSGDLSVYWYQQSLDQGLQFLIQYYNGEERAKGNILERFSAQQFPDLHSELNLSSLELGDSALYFCASSVGDRRMNTEAFFGQGTRLTVV.

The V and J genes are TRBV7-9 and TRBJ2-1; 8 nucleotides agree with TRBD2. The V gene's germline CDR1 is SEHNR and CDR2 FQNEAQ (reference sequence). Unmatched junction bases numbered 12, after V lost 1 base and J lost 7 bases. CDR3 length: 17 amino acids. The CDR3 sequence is CASSLGTSLPLSNEQFF. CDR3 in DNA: TGTGCCAGCAGCTTAGGGACTAGCTTACCTTTGAGTAATGAGCAGTTCTTC.

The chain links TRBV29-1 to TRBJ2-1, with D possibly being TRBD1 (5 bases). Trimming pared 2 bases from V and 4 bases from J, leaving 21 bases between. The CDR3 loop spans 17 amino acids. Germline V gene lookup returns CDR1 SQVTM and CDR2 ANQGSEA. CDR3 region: CSVEPSIGAATYNEQFF. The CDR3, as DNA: TGCAGCGTTGAACCAAGTATAGGGGCAGCGACGTACAATGAGCAGTTCTTC.

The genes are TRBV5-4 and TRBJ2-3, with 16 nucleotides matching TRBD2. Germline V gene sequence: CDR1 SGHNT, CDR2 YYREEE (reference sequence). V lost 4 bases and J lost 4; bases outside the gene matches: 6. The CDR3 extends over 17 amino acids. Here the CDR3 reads CASSEGLAGGPADTQYF. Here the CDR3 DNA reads TGTGCCAGCAGCGAGGGACTAGCGGGAGGGCCGGCAGATACGCAGTATTTT.

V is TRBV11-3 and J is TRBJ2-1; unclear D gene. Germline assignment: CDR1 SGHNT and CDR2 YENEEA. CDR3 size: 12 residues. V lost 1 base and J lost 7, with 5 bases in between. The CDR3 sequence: CASSLAENEQFF. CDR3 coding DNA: TGTGCCAGCAGCTTAGCCGAGAATGAGCAGTTCTTC.

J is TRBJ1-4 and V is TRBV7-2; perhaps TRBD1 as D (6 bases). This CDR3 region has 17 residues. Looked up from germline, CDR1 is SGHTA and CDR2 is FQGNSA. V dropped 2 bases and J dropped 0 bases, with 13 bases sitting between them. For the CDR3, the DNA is TGTGCCAGCAGCTTACAGGGGAGGGGTGCAACTAATGAAAAACTGTTTTTT. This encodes CASSLQGRGATNEKLFF.

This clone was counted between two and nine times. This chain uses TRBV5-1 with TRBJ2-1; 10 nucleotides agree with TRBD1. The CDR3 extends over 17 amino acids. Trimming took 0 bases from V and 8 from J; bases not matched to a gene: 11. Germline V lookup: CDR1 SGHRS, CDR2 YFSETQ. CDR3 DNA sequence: TGCGCCAGCAGCTTGGTAATATCGGGACAGGGGAATCATGAGCAGTTCTTC. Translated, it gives CASSLVISGQGNHEQFF.

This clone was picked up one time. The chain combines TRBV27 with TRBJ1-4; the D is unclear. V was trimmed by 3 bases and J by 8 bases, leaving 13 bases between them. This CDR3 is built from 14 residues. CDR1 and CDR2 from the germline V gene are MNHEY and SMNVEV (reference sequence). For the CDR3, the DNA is TGTGCCAGCAGTTTTTTCGGGAGCGGCGAAAAACTGTTTTTT. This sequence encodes CASSFFGSGEKLFF.

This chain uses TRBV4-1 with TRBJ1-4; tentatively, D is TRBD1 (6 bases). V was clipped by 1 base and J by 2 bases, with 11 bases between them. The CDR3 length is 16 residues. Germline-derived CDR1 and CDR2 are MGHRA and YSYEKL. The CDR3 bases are TGCGCCAGCAGCCAAGGGAGGGGGAGGACTAATGAAAAACTGTTTTTT. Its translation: CASSQGRGRTNEKLFF.

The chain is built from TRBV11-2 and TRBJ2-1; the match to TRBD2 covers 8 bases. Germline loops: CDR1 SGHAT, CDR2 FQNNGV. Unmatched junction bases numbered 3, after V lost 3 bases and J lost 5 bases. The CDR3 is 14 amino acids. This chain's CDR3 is CASSLGGGNNEQFF. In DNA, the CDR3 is TGTGCCAGCAGCTTGGGCGGGGGGAACAATGAGCAGTTCTTC.

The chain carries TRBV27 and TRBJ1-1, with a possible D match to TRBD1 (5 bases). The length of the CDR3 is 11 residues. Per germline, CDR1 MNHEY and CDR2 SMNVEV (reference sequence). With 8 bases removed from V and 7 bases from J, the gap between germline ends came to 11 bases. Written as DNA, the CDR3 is TGTGCCAGCGCACGAGGGGTTGAAGCTTTCTTT. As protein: CASARGVEAFF.

DNA of the CDR3: TGCGCCAGCAGTGACCCGAACACTGAAGCTTTCTTT. Its translation: CASSDPNTEAFF. The V gene is TRBV10-1, the J gene TRBJ1-1; D is unresolved. CDR1 and CDR2 (germline): WNHNN, SYGVQD (reference sequence). CDR3 length equals 12 residues. Trimming left V 3 bases short and J 1 base short, with 3 bases between.

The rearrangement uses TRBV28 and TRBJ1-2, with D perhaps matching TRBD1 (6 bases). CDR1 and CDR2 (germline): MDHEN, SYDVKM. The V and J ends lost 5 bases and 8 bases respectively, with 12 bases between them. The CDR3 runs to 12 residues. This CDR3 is CASSVRGGGYTF. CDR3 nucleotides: TGTGCCAGCAGTGTAAGGGGGGGCGGCTACACCTTC.

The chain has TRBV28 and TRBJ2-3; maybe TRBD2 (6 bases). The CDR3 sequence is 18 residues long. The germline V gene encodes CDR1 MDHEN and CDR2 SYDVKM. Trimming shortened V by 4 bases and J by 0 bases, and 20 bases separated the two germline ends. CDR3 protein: CASSSPRSSGPSTDTQYF. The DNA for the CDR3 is TGTGCCAGCAGTTCTCCCCGGAGTAGCGGCCCTAGCACAGATACGCAGTATTTT. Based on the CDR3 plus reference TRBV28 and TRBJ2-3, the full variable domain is DVKVTQSSRYLVKRTGEKVFLECVQDMDHENMFWYRQDPGLGLRLIYFSYDVKMKEKGDIPEGYSVSREKKERFSLILESASTNQTSMYLCASSSPRSSGPSTDTQYFGPGTRLTVL.

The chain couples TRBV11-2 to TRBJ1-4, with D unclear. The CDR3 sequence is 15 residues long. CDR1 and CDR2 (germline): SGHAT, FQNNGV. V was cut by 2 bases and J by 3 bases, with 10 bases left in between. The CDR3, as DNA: TGTGCCAGCAGCTTAACAGCGTTCGCTAATGAAAAACTGTTTTTT. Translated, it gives CASSLTAFANEKLFF.

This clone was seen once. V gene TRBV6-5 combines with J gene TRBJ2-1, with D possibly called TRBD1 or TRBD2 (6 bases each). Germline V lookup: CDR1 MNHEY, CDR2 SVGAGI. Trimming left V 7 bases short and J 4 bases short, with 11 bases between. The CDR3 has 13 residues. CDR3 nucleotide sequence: TGTGCCAGCATCGAGGGGGGTTACAATGAGCAGTTCTTC. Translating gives CASIEGGYNEQFF.

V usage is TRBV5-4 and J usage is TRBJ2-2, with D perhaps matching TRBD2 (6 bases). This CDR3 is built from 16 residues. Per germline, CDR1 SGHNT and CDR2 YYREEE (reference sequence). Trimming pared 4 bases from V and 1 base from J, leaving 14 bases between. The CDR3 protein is CASSRRGSGNTGELFF. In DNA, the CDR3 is TGTGCCAGCAGCAGAAGGGGTAGCGGGAACACCGGGGAGCTGTTTTTT.

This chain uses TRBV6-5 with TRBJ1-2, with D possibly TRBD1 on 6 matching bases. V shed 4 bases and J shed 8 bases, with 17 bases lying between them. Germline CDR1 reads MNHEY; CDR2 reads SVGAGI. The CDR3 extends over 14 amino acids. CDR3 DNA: TGTGCCAGCAGTTTCGGGACAAGGGAAGAGGGCTACACCTTC. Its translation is CASSFGTREEGYTF.

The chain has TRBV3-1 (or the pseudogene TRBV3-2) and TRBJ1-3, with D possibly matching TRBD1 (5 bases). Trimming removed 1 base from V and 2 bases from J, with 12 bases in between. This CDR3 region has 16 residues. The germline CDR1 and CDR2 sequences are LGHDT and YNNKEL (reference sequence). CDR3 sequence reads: CASSQGLQGPGNTIYF. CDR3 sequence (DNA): TGTGCCAGCAGCCAAGGCCTTCAGGGACCTGGAAACACCATATATTTT.

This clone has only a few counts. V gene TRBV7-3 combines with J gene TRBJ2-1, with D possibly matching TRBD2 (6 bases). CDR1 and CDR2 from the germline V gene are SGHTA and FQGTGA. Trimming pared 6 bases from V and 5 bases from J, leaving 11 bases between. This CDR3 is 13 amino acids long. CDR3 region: CASSSSGDNEQFF. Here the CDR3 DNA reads TGTGCCAGCAGTTCCTCGGGGGACAATGAGCAGTTCTTC.

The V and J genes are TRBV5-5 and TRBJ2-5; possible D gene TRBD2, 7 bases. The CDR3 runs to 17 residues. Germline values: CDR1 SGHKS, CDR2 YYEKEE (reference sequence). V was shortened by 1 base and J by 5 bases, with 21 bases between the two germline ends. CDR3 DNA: TGTGCCAGCAGCTTGAAGTCCGCCGGGGCGGGGGCTGAGACCCAGTACTTC. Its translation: CASSLKSAGAGAETQYF.

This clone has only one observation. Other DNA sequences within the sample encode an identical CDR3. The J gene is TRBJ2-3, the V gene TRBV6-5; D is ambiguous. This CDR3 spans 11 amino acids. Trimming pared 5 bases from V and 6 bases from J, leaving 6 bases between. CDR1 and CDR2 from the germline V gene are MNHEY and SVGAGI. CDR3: CASSPLDTQYF. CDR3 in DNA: TGTGCCAGCAGTCCTTTGGATACGCAGTATTTT.

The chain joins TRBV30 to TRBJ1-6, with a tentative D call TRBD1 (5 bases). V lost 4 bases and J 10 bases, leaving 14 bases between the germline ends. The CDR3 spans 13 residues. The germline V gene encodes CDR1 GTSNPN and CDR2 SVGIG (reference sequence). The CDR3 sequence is CAWNHIGGSPLHF. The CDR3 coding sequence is TGTGCCTGGAACCACATCGGGGGGTCACCCCTCCACTTT.

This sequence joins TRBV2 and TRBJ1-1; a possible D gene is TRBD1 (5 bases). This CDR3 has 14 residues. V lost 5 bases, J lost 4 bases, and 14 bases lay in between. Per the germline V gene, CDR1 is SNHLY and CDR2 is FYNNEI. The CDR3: CASSKTGHFTEAFF. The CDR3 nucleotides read TGTGCCAGCAGTAAGACGGGGCATTTCACTGAAGCTTTCTTT. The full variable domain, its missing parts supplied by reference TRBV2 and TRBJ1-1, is EPEVTQTPSHQVTQMGQEVILRCVPISNHLYFYWYRQILGQKVEFLVSFYNNEISEKSEIFDDQFSVERPDGSNFTLKIRSTKLEDSAMYFCASSKTGHFTEAFFGQGTRLTVV.